A selection of T cell receptor beta chains follows, all from one sample in a study of neurological immune-mediated disorders. TCRdb ran MiXCR on the 5' RACE reads and lists one entry per CDR3 protein. The sample lists 95,000 or so distinct CDR3 sequences, roughly 4% seen once, with roughly 6% in the top ten. Specimen: PBMCs. The source is a woman aged 18-35 years with multiple sclerosis. The CDR3 runs from the conserved cysteine through the conserved F or W. A D gene is named only where the DNA matches it firmly. A row's size may be missing; if present it is once, few, many or a size class.

many,TRBJ2-7,TRBD1,TRBV20-1,CSARRLGQGLSYEQYF,TGCAGTGCTAGAAGACTGGGACAGGGGTTATCCTACGAGCAGTACTTC
many,TRBJ2-2,TRBD1,TRBV10-3,CAISEPDRVNTGELFF,TGTGCCATCAGTGAGCCGGACAGGGTGAACACCGGGGAGCTGTTTTTT
many,TRBJ2-3,TRBD2,TRBV20-1,CSAPKIAGGGPDTQYF,TGCAGTGCTCCAAAGATAGCGGGAGGCGGGCCAGATACGCAGTATTTT
many,TRBJ1-1,.,TRBV7-9,CASSFLGTEAFF,TGTGCCAGCAGCTTTTTGGGCACTGAAGCTTTCTTT
many,TRBJ1-3,.,TRBV7-2,CASTHVHGNTIYF,TGTGCCAGCACCCACGTCCATGGAAACACCATATATTTT
many,TRBJ1-4,.,TRBV12-3/TRBV12-4,CASSPSHWAEKLFF,TGTGCCAGCAGTCCCTCTCACTGGGCGGAAAAACTGTTTTTT
many,TRBJ1-5,TRBD1,TRBV5-5,CASSMGQGSENQPQHF,TGTGCCAGCAGCATGGGACAGGGGTCTGAGAATCAGCCCCAGCATTTT
many,TRBJ2-7,TRBD1,TRBV7-9,CASSLAGDRLYEQYF,TGTGCCAGCAGCTTAGCTGGGGACAGACTCTACGAGCAGTACTTC
many,TRBJ2-3,.,TRBV5-6,CASSFRDTQYF,TGTGCCAGCAGCTTCCGAGATACGCAGTATTTT
many,TRBJ1-2,.,TRBV5-1,CASSLDSQNYGYTF,TGCGCCAGCAGCCTGGACAGTCAAAACTATGGCTACACCTTC
many,TRBJ1-1,TRBD1,TRBV5-1,CASSLSTGAEAFF,TGCGCCAGCAGCTTGAGTACAGGGGCTGAAGCTTTCTTT
many,TRBJ2-2,.,TRBV12-3/TRBV12-4,CASSFRGGSNTGELFF,TGTGCCAGCAGTTTCCGAGGGGGTAGCAACACCGGGGAGCTGTTTTTT
many,TRBJ2-7,.,TRBV5-1,CASSLDGEQYF,TGCGCCAGCAGCTTGGACGGGGAGCAGTACTTC
many,TRBJ2-5,.,TRBV15,CATSRAGAHETQYF,TGTGCCACCAGCAGAGCGGGGGCCCACGAGACCCAGTACTTC
many,TRBJ1-2,.,TRBV6-2/TRBV6-3,CASSFNGITGYTF,TGTGCCAGCAGTTTTAACGGAATAACTGGCTACACCTTC
many,TRBJ2-1,.,TRBV3-1,CASSQRGLGGYNEQFF,TGTGCCAGCAGCCAAAGGGGCCTAGGGGGCTACAATGAGCAGTTCTTC
many,TRBJ1-2,TRBD1,TRBV30,CAWTRFRQGNGYTF,TGTGCCTGGACCCGATTCCGACAGGGTAACGGCTACACCTTC
.,TRBJ2-2,TRBD2,TRBV29-1,CSVTRGGPAGELFF,TGCAGCGTCACTCGGGGGGGCCCTGCCGGGGAGCTGTTTTTT
many,TRBJ1-3,.,TRBV12-3/TRBV12-4,CASSSQGPGNTIYF,TGTGCCAGCAGTTCTCAGGGGCCTGGAAACACCATATATTTT
many,TRBJ1-1,.,TRBV10-3,CAISETDWNTEAFF,TGTGCCATCAGTGAGACAGATTGGAACACTGAAGCTTTCTTT
few,TRBJ2-3,.,TRBV6-5,CASSYQGITDTQYF,TGTGCCAGCAGTTACCAAGGCATTACAGATACGCAGTATTTT
.,TRBJ2-7,.,TRBV20-1,CSANGEASYEQYF,TGCAGTGCAAACGGGGAGGCTTCCTACGAGCAGTACTTC
many,TRBJ2-3,.,TRBV7-2,CASSLARLWGAADTQYF,TGTGCCAGCAGCTTAGCCCGGCTATGGGGGGCCGCAGATACGCAGTATTTT
.,TRBJ2-3,TRBD2,TRBV9,CASSASQRGGRGTDTQYF,TGTGCCAGCAGCGCCTCTCAGCGGGGGGGCCGGGGGACAGATACGCAGTATTTT
many,TRBJ2-7,.,TRBV6-2/TRBV6-3,CASSYGGPYEQYF,TGTGCCAGCAGTTACGGGGGTCCCTACGAGCAGTACTTC
many,TRBJ2-5,TRBD2,TRBV20-1,CSAREGSGQYQETQYF,TGCAGTGCCCGGGAGGGTAGCGGGCAGTACCAAGAGACCCAGTACTTC
few,TRBJ2-1,.,TRBV24-1,CATSDNGQNEQFF,TGTGCCACCAGTGATAACGGGCAGAATGAGCAGTTCTTC
many,TRBJ2-7,TRBD2,TRBV20-1,CSATGLAGVRGEQYF,TGCAGTGCTACGGGACTAGCGGGAGTTCGGGGCGAGCAGTACTTC
many,TRBJ2-3,TRBD1,TRBV5-1,CASSPRQGAGTDTQYF,TGCGCCAGCAGCCCCAGACAGGGGGCCGGCACAGATACGCAGTATTTT
many,TRBJ1-4,.,TRBV12-3/TRBV12-4,CASSTTRGAGTKLFF,TGTGCCAGCAGCACGACCCGGGGAGCCGGGACAAAACTGTTTTTT
many,TRBJ2-5,.,TRBV29-1,CSVEFGGLWATETQYF,TGCAGCGTTGAATTCGGGGGGCTTTGGGCTACGGAGACCCAGTACTTC
many,TRBJ1-4,.,TRBV5-1,CASSLAGQTNEKLFF,TGCGCCAGCAGCTTGGCAGGGCAGACCAATGAAAAACTGTTTTTT
many,TRBJ2-5,TRBD1,TRBV5-8,CASSRDRGGETQYF,TGTGCCAGCAGCCGGGACAGGGGTGGCGAGACCCAGTACTTC
many,TRBJ1-4,TRBD1,TRBV6-5,CASSPDRGGEKLFF,TGTGCCAGCAGTCCGGACAGGGGAGGTGAAAAACTGTTTTTT
many,TRBJ2-1,.,TRBV12-3/TRBV12-4,CASKLGNEQFF,TGTGCCAGCAAATTAGGGAATGAGCAGTTCTTC
many,TRBJ2-7,TRBD2,TRBV5-1,CASSRGSGSPGTYEQYF,TGCGCCAGCAGCCGTGGTAGCGGGAGCCCAGGGACTTACGAGCAGTACTTC
many,TRBJ1-4,.,TRBV20-1,CSATLGGTNEKLFF,TGCAGTGCTACCCTAGGGGGAACTAATGAAAAACTGTTTTTT
many,TRBJ1-2,TRBD1,TRBV30,CGFRQGRYGYTF,TGTGGCTTTCGACAGGGGCGCTATGGCTACACCTTC
many,TRBJ2-1,TRBD2,TRBV5-6,CASRLGSGGYNEQFF,TGTGCCAGCAGATTAGGAAGCGGGGGTTACAATGAGCAGTTCTTC
many,TRBJ1-1,.,TRBV6-5,CASSATDSPTEAFF,TGTGCCAGCAGTGCGACTGACTCTCCAACTGAAGCTTTCTTT
many,TRBJ2-4,.,TRBV6-2/TRBV6-3,CASSLAGAKNIQYF,TGTGCCAGCAGCCTCGCAGGTGCCAAAAACATTCAGTACTTC
many,TRBJ2-7,.,TRBV7-2,CASSRVRDNFGSYEQYF,TGTGCCAGCAGCCGAGTCCGGGATAACTTTGGGTCCTACGAGCAGTACTTC
few,TRBJ2-3,TRBD2,TRBV5-1,CASSLRGGPTDTQYF,TGCGCCAGCAGCTTGCGGGGGGGGCCTACAGATACGCAGTATTTT
many,TRBJ1-1,TRBD1,TRBV6-4,CASSEAGGTEAFF,TGTGCCAGCAGTGAAGCAGGGGGCACTGAAGCTTTCTTT
many,TRBJ2-1,TRBD2,TRBV6-5,CASSYRDYYNEQFF,TGTGCCAGCAGTTATCGGGACTACTACAATGAGCAGTTCTTC